A single sample is the source of the 5 T cell receptor beta chains below, sequenced in a study of CD8+ T cells in alopecia areata. Treatment noted: oral pan-JAK inhibitor, 5-10 mg twice daily. Extraction of RNA preceded its reverse transcription into cDNA, which served as the sequencing template. Repertoires were generated with immunoSEQ multiplex PCR, while TCRdb's copy carries only in-frame clones and drops some. The sample yields approximately 100,000 clones, approximately 63% seen once. This specimen was CD8+ T cells sorted from blood, taken between weeks 55 and 65, from a patient treated with tofacitinib. Receptors were obtained from a human donor with alopecia areata.

V and J are TRBV5-1 and TRBJ2-3, with TRBD1 as a possible D gene (6 bases). Looked up from germline, CDR1 is SGHRS and CDR2 is YFSETQ. This CDR3 contains 17 residues. V lost 4 bases and J 3 bases, leaving 21 bases between the germline ends. CDR3 sequence (DNA): TGCGCCAGCAGCGTGGGGGCCGTTATAGGGGTTACAGATACGCAGTATTTT. Residues: CASSVGAVIGVTDTQYF.

The V call is TRBV27, the J call TRBJ1-1; D gene ambiguous. CDR3 length: 11 amino acids. Trimming left V 10 bases short and J 1 base short, with 7 bases between. The germline V gene encodes CDR1 MNHEY and CDR2 SMNVEV (reference sequence). The CDR3: CATRGNTEAFF. CDR3 coding DNA: TGTGCCACACGAGGGAACACTGAAGCTTTCTTT.

A few counts support this clone. The J gene is TRBJ1-5, the V gene TRBV19; no clear D gene. Germline-derived CDR1 and CDR2 are LNHDA and SQIVND (reference sequence). This CDR3 region has 13 residues. Trimming stripped 1 base from V and 7 bases from J, with 8 bases between. CDR3 nucleotide sequence: TGTGCCAGTAGTATAGTCATCGGCCAGCCCCAGCATTTT. Its protein product is CASSIVIGQPQHF.

The J gene is TRBJ1-2, the V gene TRBV13, with TRBD1 matching 7 bases. CDR3 size: 13 residues. V lost 6 bases, J lost 3 bases, and 4 bases stayed unmatched. The germline gives CDR1 PRHDT, CDR2 FYEKMQ (reference sequence). Written as DNA, the CDR3 is TGTGCCAGCAGGGGAGACAGGGACTATGGCTACACCTTC. Its protein is CASRGDRDYGYTF.

The chain couples TRBV5-6 to TRBJ2-7; 8 nucleotides line up with TRBD1. The CDR3 extends over 11 amino acids. Germline-derived CDR1 and CDR2 are SGHDT and YYEEEE. After removal of 0 bases from V and 11 bases from J, the junction contained 1 base not matched to a gene. The CDR3 sequence: CASSLEGQEYF. CDR3 bases: TGTGCCAGCAGCTTGGAGGGACAGGAGTACTTC.